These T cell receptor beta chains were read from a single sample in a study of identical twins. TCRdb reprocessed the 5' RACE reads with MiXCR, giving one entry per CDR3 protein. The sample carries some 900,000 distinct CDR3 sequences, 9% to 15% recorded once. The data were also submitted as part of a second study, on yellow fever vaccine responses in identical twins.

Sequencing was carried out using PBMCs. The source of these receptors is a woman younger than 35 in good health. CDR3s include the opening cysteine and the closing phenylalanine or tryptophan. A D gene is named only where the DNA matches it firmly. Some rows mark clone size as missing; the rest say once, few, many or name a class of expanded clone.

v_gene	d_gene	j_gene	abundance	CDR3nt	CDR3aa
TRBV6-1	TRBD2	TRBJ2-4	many	TGTGCCAGCAGTGAGAGTCGGGGGGGAAACATTCAGTACTTC	CASSESRGGNIQYF
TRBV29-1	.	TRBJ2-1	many	TGCAGCGTTGGTAGGCTGGTCCCGGACAATGAGCAGTTCTTC	CSVGRLVPDNEQFF
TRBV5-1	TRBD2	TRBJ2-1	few	TGCGCCAGCAGCTTGGCACTAGCGGGAGGAGTAGGCAATGAGCAGTTCTTC	CASSLALAGGVGNEQFF
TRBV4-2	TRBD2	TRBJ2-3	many	TGTGCCAGCAGCCAAGGGGGACTAGCAGCAGATACGCAGTATTTT	CASSQGGLAADTQYF
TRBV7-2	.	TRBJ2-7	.	TGTGCCAGCAGCGCTGGTATTGTCGTGAACTACGAGCAGTACTTC	CASSAGIVVNYEQYF
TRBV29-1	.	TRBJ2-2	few	TGCAGCGTGGCCGACAGCGCGGGCACCGGGGAGCTGTTTTTT	CSVADSAGTGELFF
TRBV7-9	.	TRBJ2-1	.	TGTGCCAGCAGCTTAGGACCGACTCACAATGAGCAGTTCTTC	CASSLGPTHNEQFF
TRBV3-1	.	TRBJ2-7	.	TGTGCCAGCAGCCGGACTCCATTGGCTGGCGGCCACTACGAGCAGTACTTC	CASSRTPLAGGHYEQYF
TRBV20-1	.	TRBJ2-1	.	TGCAGTGCTAGAGGAGGGGCGTTATACAATGAGCAGTTCTTC	CSARGGALYNEQFF
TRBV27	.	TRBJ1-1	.	TGTGCCACCCGCCCGACATTGGAGAACACTGAAGCTTTCTTT	CATRPTLENTEAFF
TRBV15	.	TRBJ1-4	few	TGTGCCACCAGCGGGACGGGACACACCCTTGCAACTAATGAAAAACTGTTTTTT	CATSGTGHTLATNEKLFF
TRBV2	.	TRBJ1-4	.	TGTGCCAGCAGTGGGGGATCTTATGAAAAACTGTTTTTT	CASSGGSYEKLFF
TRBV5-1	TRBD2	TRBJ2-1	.	TGCGCCAGCAGCCCTACTAGCGGGGCCGGCAATGAGCAGTTCTTC	CASSPTSGAGNEQFF
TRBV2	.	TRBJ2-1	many	TGTGCCAGCATCTGGTGGGGGATAACCTACAATGAGCAGTTCTTC	CASIWWGITYNEQFF
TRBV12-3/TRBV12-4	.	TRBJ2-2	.	TGTGCCAGCAGTTTACCGGCCGGCGCGAACACCGGGGAGCTGTTTTTT	CASSLPAGANTGELFF
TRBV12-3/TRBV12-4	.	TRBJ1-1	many	TGTGCCAGCAGTAGGAGAGGGACTTCTGAAGCTTTCTTT	CASSRRGTSEAFF
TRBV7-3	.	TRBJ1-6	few	TGTGCCAGCAGCTTATGGAGGGGTTCACCCCTCCACTTT	CASSLWRGSPLHF
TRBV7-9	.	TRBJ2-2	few	TGTGCCAGCAGCCGCGGGGCGGAACGCACCGGGGAGCTGTTTTTT	CASSRGAERTGELFF
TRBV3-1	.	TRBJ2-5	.	TGTGCCAGCAGCCAAGGGACTATCGAGACCCAGTACTTC	CASSQGTIETQYF
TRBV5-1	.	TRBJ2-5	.	TGCGCCAGCAGCGGGGACAACCAAGAGACCCAGTACTTC	CASSGDNQETQYF
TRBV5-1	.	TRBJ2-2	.	TGCGCCAGCAGTTTCGAAGGACGGGGAGCTGAGCCCGGAGGGGAGCTGTTTTTT	CASSFEGRGAEPGGELFF
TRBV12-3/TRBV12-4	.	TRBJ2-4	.	TGTGCCAGCAGTTCCCGGGTAGCCACGGACATTCAGTACTTC	CASSSRVATDIQYF
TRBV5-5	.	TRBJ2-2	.	TGTGCCAGCAGCTTCTTTGGGGGCGACACCGGGGAGCTGTTTTTT	CASSFFGGDTGELFF
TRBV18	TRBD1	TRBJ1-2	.	TGTGCCAGCTCACCCGCTCCCCCAGGGGGCGGTGGCTACACCTTC	CASSPAPPGGGGYTF
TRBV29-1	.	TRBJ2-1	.	TGCAGCGTTCCGGGACACCGGATCAATGAGCAGTTCTTC	CSVPGHRINEQFF
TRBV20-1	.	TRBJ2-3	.	TGCAGTGCCCGGACTCAGGGGGGAGATACGCAGTATTTT	CSARTQGGDTQYF
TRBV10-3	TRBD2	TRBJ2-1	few	TGTGCCATCAGTGTCGGACTAGCGGCCACGTCGAGCTCCTACAATGAGCAGTTCTTC	CAISVGLAATSSSYNEQFF
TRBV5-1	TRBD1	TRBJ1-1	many	TGCGCCAGCAAACAGGGGGAGAACACTGAAGCTTTCTTT	CASKQGENTEAFF
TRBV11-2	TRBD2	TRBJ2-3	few	TGTGCCAGCAGCTTATGGGCTAGCGGGAGATTGGCAGATACGCAGTATTTT	CASSLWASGRLADTQYF
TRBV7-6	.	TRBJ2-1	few	TGTGCCAGCAGCGCACTCGGGACGTCAGGGAATGAGCAGTTCTTC	CASSALGTSGNEQFF
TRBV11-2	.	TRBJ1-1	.	TGTGCCAGCAGCTTGGCAGTGTTGAACACTGAAGCTTTCTTT	CASSLAVLNTEAFF
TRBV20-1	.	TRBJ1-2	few	TGCAGTGCTAGGACCGGGACATCTAACTATGGCTACACCTTC	CSARTGTSNYGYTF
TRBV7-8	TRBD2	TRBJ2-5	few	TGTGCCAGCAGCTTTTCCTGGCGGGAGGGCCCAGGGCAGACCCAGTACTTC	CASSFSWREGPGQTQYF
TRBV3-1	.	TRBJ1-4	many	TGTGCCAGCAGCCAAGACCTCATGATTAATGAAAAACTGTTTTTT	CASSQDLMINEKLFF
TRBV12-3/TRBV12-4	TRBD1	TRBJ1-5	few	TGTGCCAGCAGTTTAGCCAGGGGGAACAATCAGCCCCAGCATTTT	CASSLARGNNQPQHF
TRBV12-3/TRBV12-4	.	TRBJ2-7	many	TGTGCCAGCAGTCCAGACGGATCCTACGAGCAGTACTTC	CASSPDGSYEQYF
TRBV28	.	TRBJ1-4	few	TGTGCCAGCAGTATCTACAGGATTGCAACTAATGAAAAACTGTTTTTT	CASSIYRIATNEKLFF
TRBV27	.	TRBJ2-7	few	TGTGCCAGCAGTTTCTTCGCAGGGGACTACGAGCAGTACTTC	CASSFFAGDYEQYF
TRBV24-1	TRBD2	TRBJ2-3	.	TGTGCCACCAGTGATTTGGGACTAGCGGGACCGGGTACGCAGTATTTT	CATSDLGLAGPGTQYF
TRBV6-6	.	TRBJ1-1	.	TGTGCCAGCAGTAATAGGCCGAACACTGAAGCTTTCTTT	CASSNRPNTEAFF
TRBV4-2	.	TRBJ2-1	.	TGTGCCAGCAGCCAAGATATGGTAGCCTTAGGGGGTGAGCAGTTCTTC	CASSQDMVALGGEQFF
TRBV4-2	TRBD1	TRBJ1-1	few	TGTGCCAGTAGGGGACAGGCGCACACTGAAGCTTTCTTT	CASRGQAHTEAFF
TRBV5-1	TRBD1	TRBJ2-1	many	TGCGCCAGCAGCGGAACAGGGGTGGCCTACAATGAGCAGTTCTTC	CASSGTGVAYNEQFF
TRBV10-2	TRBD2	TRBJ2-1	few	TGCGCCAGCTTAAAGGGTCTAGCGGGTTACAATGAGCAGTTCTTC	CASLKGLAGYNEQFF
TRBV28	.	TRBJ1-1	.	TGTGCCAGCAGTTTTGGACAGCCTTCTCGGAGCACTGAAGCTTTCTTT	CASSFGQPSRSTEAFF
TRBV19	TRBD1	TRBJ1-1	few	TGTGCCAGTAGTACAGGACAGGGCACTGAAGCTTTCTTT	CASSTGQGTEAFF
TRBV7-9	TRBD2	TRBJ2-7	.	TGTGCCAGCAGCCTTACCCAGGGAGGGTTGATCGAGCAGTACTTC	CASSLTQGGLIEQYF
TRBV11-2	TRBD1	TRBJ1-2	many	TGTGCCAGCAGCTTAGATACAGGGGGTGGCTATGGCTACACCTTC	CASSLDTGGGYGYTF
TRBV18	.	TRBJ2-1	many	TGTGCCAGCTCACCACCCCGGAATGAGCAGTTCTTC	CASSPPRNEQFF
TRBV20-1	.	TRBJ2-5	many	TGCAGTGCCATTACCATAGTAGCGGTTCAAGAGACCCAGTACTTC	CSAITIVAVQETQYF
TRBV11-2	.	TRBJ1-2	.	TGTGCCAGCAGCCATTATTCATTTCAACCGAACTATGGCTACACCTTC	CASSHYSFQPNYGYTF
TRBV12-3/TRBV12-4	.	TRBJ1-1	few	TGTGCCAGCAGCTCCAGGCGGGTCTTCGTAAACACTGAAGCTTTCTTT	CASSSRRVFVNTEAFF
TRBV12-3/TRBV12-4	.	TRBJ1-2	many	TGTGCCAGCAGCCTCGGGACACCCGCTAACTATGGCTACACCTTC	CASSLGTPANYGYTF
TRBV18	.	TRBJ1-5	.	TGTGCCAGCTCCCCGGGTCCGGCTAGCAATCAGCCCCAGCATTTT	CASSPGPASNQPQHF
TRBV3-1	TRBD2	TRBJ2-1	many	TGTGCCAGCAGCCACCAACCGGGACTAGCGGGAGTAGGATCCTACAATGAGCAGTTCTTC	CASSHQPGLAGVGSYNEQFF
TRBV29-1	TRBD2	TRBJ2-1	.	TGCAGCGTTGAAGATCTAGCGGTCTCCTCCTACAATGAGCAGTTCTTC	CSVEDLAVSSYNEQFF
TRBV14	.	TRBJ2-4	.	TGTGCCAGCAGCCAAGATCTGGGGCTCGGCAAAAACATTCAGTACTTC	CASSQDLGLGKNIQYF
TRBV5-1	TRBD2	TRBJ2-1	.	TGCGCCAGCAGTTCTCCTAGCGCGGGAGGGGGAAGCAATGAGCAGTTCTTC	CASSSPSAGGGSNEQFF
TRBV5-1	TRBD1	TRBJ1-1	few	TGCGCCAGCAGCTCTCGGAGAGACAGGGGCACTGAAGCTTTCTTT	CASSSRRDRGTEAFF
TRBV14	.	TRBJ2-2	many	TGTGCCAGCAGCCGCCGAGCCCAAATCCTCACCGGGGAGCTGTTTTTT	CASSRRAQILTGELFF